This section outlines one T cell receptor (beta chain) sequence together with its context. What it binds is unknown. The germline CDR1 and CDR2 sequences are SNHLY and FYNNEI. The V segment lost 2 bases and the J segment 0 bases; nucleotides outside the gene matches: 0. CDR3 size: 15 residues. The study ran its PCR with 60 Vbeta and 13 Jbeta primers. Sequencing was performed with immunoSEQ multiplex PCR; in TCRdb, only in-frame clones are kept and a portion is missing. The sample shows 98,000 or so clones, about four fifths of them seen only once. The data stem from a study of cytomegalovirus exposure and HLA in healthy donors. Study results and caveats: It is likely that the observed cluster of highly shared sequence variants was a sequencing artifact. Reports credit the classifier with highly specific, highly sensitive diagnosis of cytomegalovirus status. TCR beta chains numbering 164 were designated cytomegalovirus-associated. A few of the chains that were CMV-associated were confirmed in vitro to be specific for CMV antigens.

Material for sequencing was PBMCs. This sequence originates from a human donor in good health. The J gene is TRBJ2-1, the V gene TRBV2; 8 bases fit TRBD2. CDR3 coding DNA: TGTGCCAGCAGTGAACTAGCGGGCTCCTACAATGAGCAGTTCTTC. Protein: CASSELAGSYNEQFF.